This passage covers 27 T cell receptor beta chains from one sample sequenced in a study of beta chain features in type 1 diabetes. No antigen has been identified for these receptors. What was sequenced were expressed TCRB transcripts, since all of the isolated RNA had been reverse transcribed. Data came from immunoSEQ multiplex PCR; TCRdb stores just in-frame clones and leaves some out. The sample yields some 250,000 clones, 9.5% to 13% seen once. Points from the study as a whole: Type 1 diabetes patients had TCRB CDR3s that were shorter (moderately but significantly so) in all four CD4+ subsets.

The sample was naive CD4+ T cells from blood. All receptors come from a man aged 30 to 39 with type 1 diabetes.

This sequence joins TRBV2 and TRBJ1-6; TRBD1 aligns across 7 bases. Germline V CDR1 and CDR2: SNHLY, FYNNEI. This CDR3 contains 14 residues. V shed 2 bases and J 10 bases; nucleotides not matched to a gene: 5. CDR3 residues: CASSERQGRSPLHF. CDR3 sequence (DNA): TGTGCCAGCAGTGAACGACAGGGACGGTCACCCCTCCACTTT.

This clone was detected only a few times. CDR3 region: CASSPPGLAGGVQETQYF. As DNA, the CDR3 is TGTGCCAGCTCACCACCGGGACTAGCGGGGGGCGTTCAAGAGACCCAGTACTTC. The chain is built from TRBV18 and TRBJ2-5, with 15 bases aligning to TRBD2. CDR1 is KGHSH and CDR2 is LQKENI in the germline V gene. Trimming removed 0 bases from V and 2 bases from J; junction bases left unmatched: 4. The CDR3 spans 18 residues.

This clone has a handful of counts. This chain connects TRBV19 to TRBJ1-5; D possibly corresponds to TRBD1 (5 bases). Germline lookup yields CDR1 LNHDA and CDR2 SQIVND (reference sequence). V lost 1 base to trimming and J lost 9 bases, with 16 bases between them. This CDR3 spans 15 amino acids. CDR3 nucleotides: TGTGCCAGTAGTATAGGGACAAGCTTTGGACCGCCCCAGCATTTT. It yields the protein CASSIGTSFGPPQHF.

This clone was seen a few times. The V call is TRBV7-9, the J call TRBJ1-1, with D perhaps matching TRBD1 (5 bases). The V end was cut by 5 bases, the J end by 8 bases, with 21 bases between. Germline V gene data show CDR1 as SEHNR and CDR2 as FQNEAQ (reference sequence). This CDR3 has 15 residues. The CDR3 spells CASSSGAPFPGEAFF. The DNA of the CDR3 is TGTGCCAGCAGCAGCGGGGCCCCTTTTCCCGGCGAAGCTTTCTTT. The whole variable domain, remainder taken from reference TRBV7-9 and TRBJ1-1, is DTGVSQNPRHKITKRGQNVTFRCDPISEHNRLYWYRQTLGQGPEFLTYFQNEAQLEKSRLLSDRFSAERPKGSFSTLEIQRTEQGDSAMYLCASSSGAPFPGEAFFGQGTRLTVV.

V is TRBV28 and J is TRBJ1-4, with D possibly being TRBD1 (6 bases). This CDR3 comprises 14 residues. V lost 4 bases and J 11 bases, leaving 17 bases between the germline ends. CDR1 is MDHEN and CDR2 is SYDVKM in the germline V gene. CDR3: CASSSGVLVWKLFF. CDR3 bases: TGTGCCAGCAGTTCAGGGGTCCTAGTATGGAAACTGTTTTTT.

The rearrangement uses TRBV5-1 and TRBJ2-7; 7 bases align to TRBD1. J gave up 5 bases and V 4 bases, and 6 bases lay outside the gene matches. Germline assignment: CDR1 SGHRS and CDR2 YFSETQ. The CDR3 consists of 13 residues. The CDR3 region has the DNA TGCGCCAGCAGCACCCGGGACAGCCACGAGCAGTACTTC. Amino acids: CASSTRDSHEQYF.

The V and J genes are TRBV7-3 and TRBJ2-5, with 8 bases matching TRBD2. V trimming: 2 bases; J trimming: 0 bases; junction bases outside the gene matches: 5. The germline V gene encodes CDR1 SGHTA and CDR2 FQGTGA. This CDR3 spans 16 amino acids. The CDR3 here is CASSLLGGGHQETQYF. The CDR3 DNA reads as TGTGCCAGCAGCTTATTGGGCGGGGGGCACCAAGAGACCCAGTACTTC.

This clone was picked up a small number of times. The genes are TRBV30 and TRBJ1-2; 7 bases align to TRBD1. V shed 5 bases, J shed 8 bases, and the junction held 14 bases outside the gene matches. Germline assignment: CDR1 GTSNPN and CDR2 SVGIG (reference sequence). The CDR3 runs 14 residues. The CDR3 is CAWRGAFDRAGYTF. The CDR3 DNA reads as TGTGCCTGGCGTGGAGCGTTCGACAGGGCGGGCTACACCTTC.

The chain employs TRBV5-1 and TRBJ1-2, with D unresolved. The germline V gene has CDR1 SGHRS and CDR2 YFSETQ. The CDR3 length is 13 residues. V lost 1 base to trimming and J lost 5 bases, with 9 bases between them. DNA of the CDR3: TGCGCCAGCAGCTTGCGGTATGAATATGGCTACACCTTC. Translation gives CASSLRYEYGYTF.

This clone was observed a few times. The chain's CDR3 is CASSVGRGETQYF. The CDR3 region has the DNA TGCGCCAGCAGCGTAGGACGGGGAGAGACCCAGTACTTC. The chain employs TRBV4-1 and TRBJ2-5, with TRBD2 as a possible D gene (5 bases). The CDR3 totals 13 residues. V was clipped by 5 bases and J by 4 bases, with 11 bases between them. Germline values: CDR1 MGHRA, CDR2 YSYEKL.

This chain uses TRBV4-1 with TRBJ1-1; 10 bases agree with TRBD1. V dropped 2 bases and J dropped 4; count of bases not matched to a gene: 4. CDR3 length: 15 residues. Germline V gene data show CDR1 as MGHRA and CDR2 as YSYEKL. CDR3 nucleotides: TGCGCCAGCAGCCAACCGGGACAGGGGTTCACTGAAGCTTTCTTT. Its protein product is CASSQPGQGFTEAFF.

The chain uses TRBV29-1 and TRBJ1-1; 7 positions agree with TRBD1. The germline V gene encodes CDR1 SQVTM and CDR2 ANQGSEA. V trimming: 5 bases; J trimming: 1 base; junction bases outside the gene matches: 7. The CDR3 has 14 amino acids. Written as DNA, the CDR3 is TGCAGCGTTTCCGGGACAGTAGGGAACACTGAAGCTTTCTTT. Its translation is CSVSGTVGNTEAFF.

The chain uses TRBV4-3 and TRBJ1-1; D is possibly TRBD1 (6 bases). This CDR3 contains 16 residues. V dropped 0 bases and J dropped 5 bases, with 16 bases sitting between them. CDR1 and CDR2 (germline): LGHNA, YSLEER. The CDR3 sequence: CASSQDWQGLGTEAFF. CDR3 DNA sequence: TGCGCCAGCAGCCAAGATTGGCAGGGGCTGGGGACTGAAGCTTTCTTT.

There are a few counts of this clone. The V and J genes are TRBV19 and TRBJ2-1; a possible D gene is TRBD1 (5 bases). Trimming stripped 3 bases from V and 5 bases from J, with 8 bases between. CDR1 is LNHDA, CDR2 SQIVND, per germline (reference sequence). The CDR3 contains 13 residues. CDR3 sequence (DNA): TGTGCCAGTAGTATTCGCAGGGACAATGAGCAGTTCTTC. Translation gives CASSIRRDNEQFF.

This clone was seen only a few times. The gene calls are TRBV7-2 and TRBJ1-2; D ambiguous. V was pared by 5 bases and J by 7 bases, with 14 bases between. Germline V gene sequence: CDR1 SGHTA, CDR2 FQGNSA. The CDR3 consists of 13 residues. For the CDR3, the DNA is TGTGCCAGCAGCCCCCGCGGGTCTGGTGGCTACACCTTC. It translates to CASSPRGSGGYTF.

In this sample, this clone turned up a few times. The chain employs TRBV4-3 and TRBJ1-4; the D is unclear. Trimming left V 0 bases short and J 3 bases short, with 8 bases between. This CDR3 has 15 amino acids. Germline V gene sequence: CDR1 LGHNA, CDR2 YSLEER. CDR3 coding DNA: TGCGCCAGCAGCCAAGATACGGTTTCTAATGAAAAACTGTTTTTT. This gives the protein CASSQDTVSNEKLFF.

This clone was found a few times. The genes are TRBV5-1 and TRBJ1-2, with D hard to call. The ends were cut back, 0 bases at V and 0 bases at J, with 9 bases in the middle. CDR1 and CDR2 (germline): SGHRS, YFSETQ. The CDR3 length is 15 residues. The chain's CDR3 is CASSLEWRANYGYTF. CDR3 nucleotides: TGCGCCAGCAGCTTGGAATGGCGGGCTAACTATGGCTACACCTTC.

This chain uses TRBV2 with TRBJ2-5; maybe TRBD2 (5 bases). From germline, CDR1 is SNHLY and CDR2 FYNNEI. V lost 6 bases to trimming and J lost 0 bases, with 8 bases between them. This CDR3 spans 13 amino acids. The DNA for the CDR3 is TGTGCCAGCAGGGGCGGGTACCAAGAGACCCAGTACTTC. This encodes CASRGGYQETQYF.

V gene TRBV14 combines with J gene TRBJ1-3; D gene unclear. V lost 1 base and J 7 bases, leaving 5 bases between the germline ends. Germline V gene data show CDR1 as SGHDN and CDR2 as FVKESK. This CDR3 contains 12 residues. The CDR3 nucleotides read TGTGCCAGCAGCCAAGTCGGGAACACCATATATTTT. Translated, it gives CASSQVGNTIYF.

In its sample, this clone was seen a few times. The chain links TRBV7-8 to TRBJ1-1, with TRBD1 identical over 7 bases. The germline CDR1 and CDR2 sequences are SGHVS and FQNEAQ. This CDR3 comprises 16 residues. V shed 4 bases and J 6 bases; nucleotides not matched to a gene: 14. The CDR3 protein is CASSSRTGRTRPEAFF. For the CDR3, the DNA is TGTGCCAGCAGCTCCAGGACAGGAAGAACAAGACCTGAAGCTTTCTTT.

The chain couples TRBV7-9 to TRBJ2-7; D perhaps matches TRBD2 (6 bases). Trimming stripped 3 bases from V and 3 bases from J, with 15 bases between. CDR1 SEHNR and CDR2 FQNEAQ come from the germline V gene (reference sequence). The CDR3 extends over 15 amino acids. The CDR3 spells CASSFGGAKNYEQYF. The CDR3 nucleotides are TGTGCCAGCAGCTTCGGGGGAGCGAAGAACTACGAGCAGTACTTC.

In its sample, this clone was seen a few times. The chain has TRBV2 and TRBJ1-1, with D perhaps matching TRBD1 (6 bases). Trimming took off 7 bases at V and 1 base at J, with 10 bases between the two ends. CDR3 size: 13 residues. The V gene's germline CDR1 is SNHLY and CDR2 FYNNEI. CDR3 amino acids: CASNGGSNTEAFF. The CDR3 nucleotides read TGTGCCAGCAATGGGGGCTCGAACACTGAAGCTTTCTTT.

The J gene is TRBJ1-1, the V gene TRBV2; 8 bases map to TRBD1. The trim removed 10 bases at V and 1 base at J, leaving 5 bases unmatched. Germline assignment: CDR1 SNHLY and CDR2 FYNNEI. This CDR3 spans 13 amino acids. CDR3 in amino acids: CAIDRGWNTEAFF. As DNA, the CDR3 is TGTGCCATAGACAGGGGCTGGAACACTGAAGCTTTCTTT.

V is TRBV10-3 and J is TRBJ2-1; a weak D match, TRBD2 (6 bases). V gave up 4 bases and J gave up 10 bases, with 17 bases separating them. Per the germline V gene, CDR1 is ENHRY and CDR2 is SYGVKD. This CDR3 comprises 14 residues. For the CDR3, the DNA is TGTGCCATCAGTGGACGAACTAGCTCGGGGGAGCAGTTCTTC. Its protein product is CAISGRTSSGEQFF.

The table lists this clone with a few counts. The chain has TRBV6-5 and TRBJ1-2; no clear D gene. With 2 bases removed from V and 1 base from J, the gap between germline ends came to 8 bases. Germline V gives CDR1 MNHEY, CDR2 SVGAGI. The CDR3 is made up of 14 amino acids. Here the CDR3 DNA reads TGTGCCAGCAGTTACGGCCACAGTAACTATGGCTACACCTTC. Translated: CASSYGHSNYGYTF.

There are a few counts of this clone. In nucleotides, the CDR3 is TGCGCCAGCAGCCAAGATATGAGCCCGTTGAACACTGAAGCTTTCTTT. Protein: CASSQDMSPLNTEAFF. This sequence joins TRBV4-3 and TRBJ1-1; D unresolved. The germline gives CDR1 LGHNA, CDR2 YSLEER. The CDR3 extends over 16 amino acids. The V gene lost 0 bases and the J gene lost 0 bases, with 11 bases spanning the gap.

V gene TRBV18 combines with J gene TRBJ2-3; 7 bases map to TRBD2. The germline V gene encodes CDR1 KGHSH and CDR2 LQKENI. The CDR3 consists of 15 residues. V was clipped by 6 bases and J by 0 bases; unmatched bases: 6. The CDR3 DNA reads TGTGCCAGCTCCCCCCCGGGGGGAAGCACAGATACGCAGTATTTT. Translating it yields CASSPPGGSTDTQYF.